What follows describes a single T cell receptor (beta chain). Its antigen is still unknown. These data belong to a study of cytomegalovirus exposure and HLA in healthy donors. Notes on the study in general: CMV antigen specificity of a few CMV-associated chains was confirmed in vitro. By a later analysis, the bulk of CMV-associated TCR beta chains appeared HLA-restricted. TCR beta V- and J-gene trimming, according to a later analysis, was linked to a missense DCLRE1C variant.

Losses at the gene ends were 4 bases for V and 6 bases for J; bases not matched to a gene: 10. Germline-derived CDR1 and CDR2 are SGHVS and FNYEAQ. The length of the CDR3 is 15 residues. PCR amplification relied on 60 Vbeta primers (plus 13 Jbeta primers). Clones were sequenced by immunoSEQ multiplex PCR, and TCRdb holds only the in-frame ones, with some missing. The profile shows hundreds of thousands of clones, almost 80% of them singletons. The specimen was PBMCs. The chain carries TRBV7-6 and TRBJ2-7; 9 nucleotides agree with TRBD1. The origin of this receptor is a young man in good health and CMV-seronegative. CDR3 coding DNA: TGTGCCAGCAGCTACGGAGACAGGGGGATGAGCGAGCAGTACTTC. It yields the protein CASSYGDRGMSEQYF.